The entry below gives a single T cell receptor (beta chain) sequence along with its context. Antigen unknown. These data come from a study of early T cells in non-severe SARS-CoV-2 infection. Study context: Bulk RNA from unsorted whole blood was sequenced; chains were unpaired. Broader study findings: The study's VDJdb matching favored anti-spike CD8 responses and missed private and CD4 specificities.

Unique molecular identifiers (one per individual cDNA molecule) were attached. From the 5' RACE reads, TCRdb called clonotypes with MiXCR, one entry per CDR3 protein. The data contain 40,000 or so distinct CDR3 sequences, less than 7% of them singletons. J lost 4 bases, V lost 5 bases, and 6 bases had no gene match. From germline, CDR1 is MNHEY and CDR2 SVGAGI. This CDR3 is 14 amino acids long. This chain uses TRBV6-5 with TRBJ2-7, with 9 bases lining up with TRBD2. The specimen was whole blood, collected at baseline. The sequence was obtained from an adult who was a healthcare worker with PCR-confirmed SARS-CoV-2 infection or an uninfected control (not recorded which). The CDR3: CASSPRGLAYEQYF. The CDR3 DNA follows: TGTGCCAGCAGTCCCAGGGGACTAGCTTACGAGCAGTACTTC.